The sequence of this TCR beta chain was determined in a study of OX40 agonist ivuxolimab in advanced cancers. Study findings and constraints: Averaging showed that CD8+ T cells had more expanded clones than CD4+ did. CD4+ and CD8+ T cells in blood underwent clonal expansion by week 6 at 0.1 to 3.0 mg/kg.

This clone was recorded only once. Its antigen is not identified. Method: immunoSEQ multiplex PCR; TCRdb's copy keeps in-frame clones and lacks some. The sample has 50,000 to 65,000 clones; 70% to 90% are singletons. Per the germline V gene, CDR1 is SGHRS and CDR2 is YFSETQ. This CDR3 has 15 residues. Trimming took off 0 bases at V and 2 bases at J, with 11 bases between the two ends. This receptor was obtained from an adult with an advanced solid tumor such as melanoma, head and neck, liver or kidney cancer. The material sequenced was CD4+ or CD8+ T cells sorted from blood, taken in a trial of the OX40 agonist ivuxolimab. This chain links TRBV5-1 with TRBJ2-5; no firm D call. The CDR3 sequence is CASSLGLVKQETQYF. The CDR3 nucleotides are TGCGCCAGCAGCTTGGGACTGGTTAAGCAAGAGACCCAGTACTTC.